This TCR beta chain was profiled in a study of human T cells and chemical hapten exposure. As to time point: pre-sensitization, week 0. Treatment: therapeutic diphenylcyclopropenone sensitization with weekly scalp DPC. V was cut by 1 base and J by 6 bases, with 10 bases left in between. Germline V lookup: CDR1 MNHEY, CDR2 SVGAGI. The CDR3 has 15 residues. This clonotype was picked up many times. MiXCR, run by TCRdb on the RACE reads, gives a single entry per CDR3 protein. Here the sample spans tens of thousands of distinct CDR3 sequences, 8% to 10% being singletons. The V call is TRBV6-5, the J call TRBJ1-6, with D possibly TRBD1 on 5 matching bases. This TCR was sampled from a middle-aged woman with alopecia areata. Some clones in this sample may be carry-over from other donors' samples. This specimen was whole blood, taken in connection with sensitization to the hapten diphenylcyclopropenone (DPC). The CDR3 protein is CASSYWTNSNSPLHF. CDR3 nucleotides: TGTGCCAGCAGTTACTGGACAAACAGTAATTCACCCCTCCACTTT.